These 30 T cell receptor beta chains came from one sample sequenced in a study of graft-versus-host responses after intestinal transplantation. Libraries were prepared by immunoSEQ multiplex PCR; TCRdb keeps only in-frame clonotypes and omits some of them. The sample holds approximately 85,000 clones, roughly 90% seen once. Their antigens are not known. Sequences were derived from unstimulated CD8+ T cells sorted from spleen or lymph node cells, sampled before transplant. The origin of the receptors is a human donor who was the organ donor for an intestinal transplant.

The chain couples TRBV11-2 to TRBJ2-7, with D possibly matching TRBD1 (5 bases). Per the germline V gene, CDR1 is SGHAT and CDR2 is FQNNGV. Trimming removed 3 bases at V and 1 base at J, with 10 bases between. This CDR3 contains 14 residues. The DNA of the CDR3 is TGTGCCAGCAGCTTTCTAACAGGTTCCTACGAGCAGTACTTC. As protein: CASSFLTGSYEQYF.

The V call is TRBV9, the J call TRBJ2-5; 8 bases are shared with TRBD2. There are 15 residues in the CDR3. J gave up 5 bases and V 4 bases, and 10 bases lay outside the gene matches. CDR1 SGDLS and CDR2 YYNGEE come from the germline V gene. In nucleotides, the CDR3 is TGTGCCAGCAGCCCCTGGGGCGGGGGGCAGGAGACCCAGTACTTC. Translated, it gives CASSPWGGGQETQYF.

The chain couples TRBV9 to TRBJ1-3, with unresolved D. Germline CDR1 and CDR2: SGDLS and YYNGEE. This CDR3 region has 15 residues. V was shortened by 1 base and J by 0 bases, with 8 bases between the two germline ends. CDR3 loop: CASSVWGYSGNTIYF. CDR3 coding DNA: TGTGCCAGCAGCGTATGGGGATACTCTGGAAACACCATATATTTT.

The chain carries TRBV2 and TRBJ2-1; D perhaps matches TRBD1 (6 bases). Trimming removed 5 bases from V and 3 bases from J, with 17 bases in between. Germline CDR1 is SNHLY and CDR2 is FYNNEI. This CDR3 is built from 16 residues. CDR3 in DNA: TGTGCCAGCAGTCGAGGGCGGCAGGGGTTCTACAATGAGCAGTTCTTC. Amino acid sequence: CASSRGRQGFYNEQFF.

This clone has just one count. The rearrangement uses TRBV9 and TRBJ2-1; 7 bases match TRBD2. The germline V gene has CDR1 SGDLS and CDR2 YYNGEE. The CDR3 totals 14 residues. V shed 4 bases and J 3 bases; nucleotides not matched to a gene: 4. This chain's CDR3 is CASSSRDYYNEQFF. Written as DNA, the CDR3 is TGTGCCAGCAGCTCCAGGGACTACTACAATGAGCAGTTCTTC.

The CDR3 region is CASSPTSGSSYNEQFF. CDR3 nucleotides: TGTGCCAGCAGCCCTACTAGCGGGAGCTCCTACAATGAGCAGTTCTTC. V usage is TRBV7-3 and J usage is TRBJ2-1; 11 bases align to TRBD2. CDR1 and CDR2 (germline): SGHTA, FQGTGA. This CDR3 is 16 amino acids long. The V and J ends lost 5 bases and 0 bases, in that order; junction bases with no gene match: 3.

The rearrangement joins TRBV19 to TRBJ2-7; D remains ambiguous. Germline CDR1 is LNHDA and CDR2 is SQIVND (reference sequence). The CDR3 contains 13 residues. Deletions cut 4 bases from V and 6 bases from J, with 13 bases between. In DNA, the CDR3 is TGTGCCAGTAGTACCGTGTCGTCGGGCGAGCAGTACTTC. Translating gives CASSTVSSGEQYF.

In this sample, this clone turned up a few times. V and J are TRBV2 and TRBJ1-4; tentatively, D is TRBD1 (6 bases). Deletions cut 5 bases from V and 8 bases from J, with 18 bases between. Germline CDR1 SNHLY, CDR2 FYNNEI. The CDR3 runs 15 residues. The CDR3 region is CASSLRGPGGEKLFF. The CDR3 coding sequence is TGTGCCAGCAGTTTGCGGGGGCCCGGTGGGGAAAAACTGTTTTTT.

The chain joins TRBV11-1 to TRBJ1-1; 7 bases map to TRBD1. Germline CDR1 and CDR2: SGHAT and FQDESV (reference sequence). Trimming removed 5 bases from V and 2 bases from J; junction bases left unmatched: 8. The CDR3 covers 15 residues. CDR3 in DNA: TGTGCCAGCAGCGAAACACGACAGGGTAACACTGAAGCTTTCTTT. Its protein is CASSETRQGNTEAFF. Variable domain in full (rest from reference TRBV11-1 and TRBJ1-1): EAEVAQSPRYKITEKSQAVAFWCDPISGHATLYWYRQILGQGPELLVQFQDESVVDDSQLPKDRFSAERLKGVDSTLKIQPAELGDSAMYLCASSETRQGNTEAFFGQGTRLTVV.

This chain links TRBV7-2 with TRBJ1-1; 9 nucleotides match TRBD1. J was trimmed by 1 base and V by 2 bases; bases with no gene match: 5. Germline V CDR1 and CDR2: SGHTA, FQGNSA. The CDR3 is 16 residues long. In DNA form, the CDR3 reads TGTGCCAGCAGCTTATTACAGGGGGCAGGGAACACTGAAGCTTTCTTT. Its protein is CASSLLQGAGNTEAFF. The variable domain in full, completed from reference TRBV7-2 and TRBJ1-1, reads GAGVSQSPSNKVTEKGKDVELRCDPISGHTALYWYRQSLGQGLEFLIYFQGNSAPDKSGLPSDRFSAERTGGSVSTLTIQRTQQEDSAVYLCASSLLQGAGNTEAFFGQGTRLTVV.

With respect to this clone: Other DNA sequences in the sample encode the same CDR3. The CDR3 bases are TGTGCCAGCAGCTCTCTAGGAAGCACAGATACGCAGTATTTT. Protein: CASSSLGSTDTQYF. This chain links TRBV7-3 with TRBJ2-3; D remains ambiguous. Between the trimmed V and J ends, which lost 4 bases and 0 bases, there was a span of 8 bases. The CDR3 loop spans 14 amino acids. Germline CDR1 is SGHTA and CDR2 is FQGTGA.

This chain joins TRBV5-5 and TRBJ2-5; weak D call: TRBD2 (5 bases). From germline, CDR1 is SGHKS and CDR2 YYEKEE (reference sequence). The CDR3 extends over 13 amino acids. V was shortened by 6 bases and J by 1 base, with 10 bases between the two germline ends. CDR3 DNA sequence: TGTGCCAGCACGAGGGAAGCCCAAGAGACCCAGTACTTC. Protein: CASTREAQETQYF.

This clone was seen a single time. Sequence at one end of the junction differs from germline and may be a read error. This chain joins TRBV7-7 and TRBJ2-5; no definite D call. The CDR3 totals 15 residues. The germline gives CDR1 SSHAT, CDR2 FNYEAQ (reference sequence). The CDR3 loop reads CASSLSSWEEETQYF. CDR3 DNA sequence: TGTGCTAGCAGCTTAAGTTCTTGGGAAGAAGAGACCCAGTACTTC. Together with reference TRBV7-7 and TRBJ2-5, the CDR3 gives the full variable domain: GAGVSQSPRYKVTKRGQDVTLRCDPISSHATLYWYQQALGQGPEFLTYFNYEAQPDKSGLPSDRFSAERPEGSISTLTIQRTEQRDSAMYRCASSLSSWEEETQYFGPGTRLLVL.

The chain carries TRBV29-1 and TRBJ1-5; D perhaps matches TRBD1 (6 bases). Germline loops: CDR1 SQVTM, CDR2 ANQGSEA. This CDR3 spans 12 amino acids. The ends were cut back, 5 bases at V and 4 bases at J, with 9 bases in the middle. In DNA form, the CDR3 reads TGCAGCGTTAGGGACACAAATCAGCCCCAGCATTTT. Amino acid sequence: CSVRDTNQPQHF. Drawing the rest from reference TRBV29-1 and TRBJ1-5, the complete variable domain is SAVISQKPSRDICQRGTSLTIQCQVDSQVTMMFWYRQQPGQSLTLIATANQGSEATYESGFVIDKFPISRPNLTFSTLTVSNMSPEDSSIYLCSVRDTNQPQHFGDGTRLSIL.

The chain couples TRBV10-2 to TRBJ2-7; the D is unclear. The CDR3 length is 14 residues. The germline CDR1 and CDR2 sequences are WSHSY and SAAADI. Between the trimmed V and J ends, which lost 0 bases and 3 bases, there was a span of 9 bases. CDR3 sequence: CASSESWAVYEQYF. CDR3 DNA sequence: TGCGCCAGCAGTGAGTCTTGGGCAGTCTACGAGCAGTACTTC.

This clone was recorded only once. The V and J genes are TRBV19 and TRBJ2-7; 9 bases are shared with TRBD1. This CDR3 has 15 amino acids. J gave up 1 base and V 5 bases, and 6 bases lay outside the gene matches. Per the germline V gene, CDR1 is LNHDA and CDR2 is SQIVND (reference sequence). Written as DNA, the CDR3 is TGTGCCAGTAGTGGGGGACAGGGCGCATCCTACGAGCAGTACTTC. This sequence encodes CASSGGQGASYEQYF.

V and J are TRBV6-6 and TRBJ2-2; possibly TRBD1 for D (6 bases). The CDR3 has 13 amino acids. CDR1 MNHNY and CDR2 SVGAGI come from the germline V gene (reference sequence). V lost 5 bases and J lost 5, with 9 bases in between. The CDR3 protein is CASSTGLTGELFF. The CDR3 nucleotides read TGTGCCAGCAGTACAGGGTTGACCGGGGAGCTGTTTTTT.

The V call is TRBV11-2, the J call TRBJ2-6, with D possibly being TRBD2 (5 bases). Germline V gene sequence: CDR1 SGHAT, CDR2 FQNNGV. Trimming cost V 4 bases and J 4 bases, with 14 bases left between them. The CDR3 contains 16 residues. The CDR3 protein is CASSSLGSGGANVLTF. As DNA, the CDR3 is TGTGCCAGCAGCTCTTTGGGGTCGGGAGGGGCCAACGTCCTGACTTTC. The full variable domain, completed using reference TRBV11-2 and TRBJ2-6, is EAGVAQSPRYKIIEKRQSVAFWCNPISGHATLYWYQQILGQGPKLLIQFQNNGVVDDSQLPKDRFSAERLKGVDSTLKIQPAKLEDSAVYLCASSSLGSGGANVLTFGAGSRLTVL.

The genes are TRBV7-9 and TRBJ2-5; D possibly corresponds to TRBD2 (6 bases). The CDR3 contains 13 residues. CDR1 and CDR2 (germline): SEHNR, FQNEAQ (reference sequence). V lost 4 bases and J 1 base, leaving 7 bases between the germline ends. The CDR3 sequence is CASSSGVQETQYF. CDR3 sequence (DNA): TGTGCCAGCAGCTCGGGGGTCCAAGAGACCCAGTACTTC.

V and J are TRBV27 and TRBJ2-7; 8 bases match TRBD1. With 3 bases clipped from V and 7 bases from J, the junction kept 5 bases outside the gene matches. This CDR3 is built from 13 residues. Germline V gives CDR1 MNHEY, CDR2 SMNVEV (reference sequence). The CDR3 protein is CASSLTGVEEQYF. CDR3 nucleotide sequence: TGTGCCAGCAGTTTGACAGGGGTGGAAGAGCAGTACTTC.

The rearrangement uses TRBV7-9 and TRBJ2-1, with TRBD2 matching 9 bases. Germline assignment: CDR1 SEHNR and CDR2 FQNEAQ (reference sequence). The CDR3 spans 17 residues. V lost 4 bases to trimming and J lost 8 bases; unmatched junction nucleotides: 15. CDR3 region: CASSSRLVGLAGHEQFF. CDR3 nucleotides: TGTGCCAGCAGCTCCCGCTTGGTGGGACTAGCAGGCCATGAGCAGTTCTTC.

The chain has TRBV11-2 and TRBJ1-1; D gene uncertain. Germline CDR1 is SGHAT and CDR2 is FQNNGV. This CDR3 region has 15 residues. V lost 0 bases to trimming and J lost 0 bases, with 8 bases between them. CDR3 coding DNA: TGTGCCAGCAGCTTAGATGGTGGGTTGAACACTGAAGCTTTCTTT. As protein: CASSLDGGLNTEAFF. The variable domain in full, completed from reference TRBV11-2 and TRBJ1-1, reads EAGVAQSPRYKIIEKRQSVAFWCNPISGHATLYWYQQILGQGPKLLIQFQNNGVVDDSQLPKDRFSAERLKGVDSTLKIQPAKLEDSAVYLCASSLDGGLNTEAFFGQGTRLTVV.

The V and J genes are TRBV19 and TRBJ1-2; D remains ambiguous. Trimming removed 9 bases at V and 0 bases at J, with 11 bases between. In germline, CDR1 is LNHDA, CDR2 SQIVND (reference sequence). This CDR3 spans 13 amino acids. The CDR3 DNA sequence: TGTGCCAGCACATGGGGTCCTAACTATGGCTACACCTTC. Translated, it gives CASTWGPNYGYTF.

The V gene is TRBV6-5, the J gene TRBJ2-7; 7 positions match TRBD1. V dropped 5 bases and J dropped 4; count of bases not matched to a gene: 5. The CDR3 covers 13 residues. The V gene's germline CDR1 is MNHEY and CDR2 SVGAGI. The CDR3 loop is CASSQGDKYEQYF. CDR3 coding DNA: TGTGCCAGCAGTCAGGGGGACAAGTACGAGCAGTACTTC.

The chain combines TRBV10-2 with TRBJ1-5; D may be TRBD1 (5 bases). Germline loops: CDR1 WSHSY, CDR2 SAAADI. V was shortened by 6 bases and J by 4 bases, with 13 bases between the two germline ends. The length of the CDR3 is 14 residues. The CDR3 protein is CASSPTASNQPQHF. As DNA, the CDR3 is TGCGCCAGCAGCCCGACAGCCTCTAATCAGCCCCAGCATTTT.

This chain links TRBV12-5 with TRBJ1-1, with TRBD1 as a possible D gene (6 bases). This CDR3 region has 14 residues. Trimming stripped 7 bases from V and 4 bases from J, with 16 bases between. The germline CDR1 and CDR2 sequences are LGHNT and FRNRAP. CDR3 DNA sequence: TGTGCTAGTGCCCGGGGAGGGGGGTTCACTGAAGCTTTCTTT. Translation: CASARGGGFTEAFF.

The V call is TRBV27, the J call TRBJ1-4, with 10 bases aligning to TRBD1. This CDR3 is 15 amino acids long. The germline CDR1 and CDR2 sequences are MNHEY and SMNVEV (reference sequence). J lost 8 bases, V lost 5 bases, and 8 bases had no gene match. CDR3 nucleotides: TGTGCCAGCAGTCGGGGGACAGGGGTGGGAGAAAAACTGTTTTTT. Translation: CASSRGTGVGEKLFF.

The chain recombines TRBV5-5 with TRBJ2-3; D is uncertain. V was pared by 0 bases and J by 3 bases, with 5 bases between. There are 13 residues in the CDR3. Germline-derived CDR1 and CDR2 are SGHKS and YYEKEE (reference sequence). The CDR3 DNA sequence: TGTGCCAGCAGCTTGGAAGGGACAGATACGCAGTATTTT. It translates to CASSLEGTDTQYF.

About this clone: Other DNA sequences from this sample encode an identical CDR3 as well. This chain connects TRBV5-1 to TRBJ2-4; either TRBD1 or TRBD2 may fit D (6 bases each). Trimming took off 0 bases at V and 8 bases at J, with 15 bases between the two ends. The germline V gene has CDR1 SGHRS and CDR2 YFSETQ. CDR3 length: 15 amino acids. The CDR3 sequence: CASSLDRGPRDIQYF. CDR3 sequence (DNA): TGCGCCAGCAGCTTGGACCGGGGGCCTAGGGACATTCAGTACTTC.

The gene calls are TRBV7-9 and TRBJ2-7; 7 bases map to TRBD2. V lost 1 base to trimming and J lost 1 base; unmatched junction nucleotides: 10. This CDR3 spans 17 amino acids. Looked up from germline, CDR1 is SEHNR and CDR2 is FQNEAQ (reference sequence). The CDR3 bases are TGTGCCAGCAGCTTAGACGGGGGGATTTTGAGGTCCTACGAGCAGTACTTC. As protein: CASSLDGGILRSYEQYF.